Listed below are T cell receptor beta chains from one sample, sequenced in a study of beta chain features in type 1 diabetes. This table comes from immunoSEQ multiplex PCR, and its TCRdb copy is limited to in-frame clones, with some not included. The sample includes hundreds of thousands of clones, 15% to 19% of them seen just once. Sequenced: naive CD4+ T cells from blood. The receptors come from a man aged 18 to 30 in good health. Each CDR3 is given with its conserved first and last residue.

TRBV6-5	TRBJ1-5	CASSVGQGSNQPQHF
TRBV4-2	TRBJ2-1	CASSQSRRGTGNEQFF
TRBV7-9	TRBJ2-2	CASSLAWRGGSGELFF
TRBV4-1	TRBJ1-5	CASSQDPNGNQPQHF
TRBV4-1	TRBJ2-4	CASSPAGLMMNIQYF
TRBV5-1	TRBJ1-2	CASSLAPGDTYGYTF
TRBV25-1	TRBJ2-2	CASSSRTNTGELFF
TRBV5-6	TRBJ1-1	CASSLRAGTEAFF
TRBV9	TRBJ1-6	CASSVGQGLNSPLHF
TRBV29-1	TRBJ1-1	CSVVGNTEAFF
TRBV29-1	TRBJ2-7	CSVGDYYEQYF
TRBV7-9	TRBJ2-7	CASSLPIWSSYEQYF
TRBV9	TRBJ2-1	CASSDSLFRGFEQFF
TRBV5-4	TRBJ1-5	CASSYDRNQPQHF
TRBV19	TRBJ1-5	CASSSRGSNQPQHF
TRBV7-2	TRBJ2-7	CASSLIAGHEQYF
TRBV28	TRBJ1-3	CASSRGGTATSENTIYF
TRBV2	TRBJ1-2	CASPPRGRSGYTF
TRBV28	TRBJ2-6	CASRTVRSGANVLTF
TRBV13	TRBJ2-3	CASSLGDRATTQYF
TRBV13	TRBJ1-3	CASSTARGQLASRGNTIYF
TRBV27	TRBJ1-3	CASSLSGWLGISGNTIYF
TRBV13	TRBJ2-5	CASSPSGGTQYF
TRBV30	TRBJ1-4	CAWREGLINEKLFF
TRBV7-3	TRBJ2-1	CASSYGTSGGNEQFF
TRBV2	TRBJ2-1	CASSERGLPTNEQFF
TRBV30	TRBJ1-3	CAWRSGVPGNTIYF
TRBV14	TRBJ1-4	CASSRSGQGLPSGKLFF
TRBV10-2	TRBJ2-1	CASSDLLAGGIYNEQFF
TRBV11-2	TRBJ2-1	CASSRRPTGSAVEQFF
TRBV7-2	TRBJ2-7	CASSLGRVGLATLSYEQYF
TRBV19	TRBJ2-3	CASSIRGVMGTDTQYF
TRBV25-1	TRBJ2-3	CASSEGGSATDTQYF
TRBV7-2	TRBJ1-3	CASSSPVTSGNTIYF
TRBV5-4	TRBJ2-7	CASSLTLDRRKTYEQYF
TRBV19	TRBJ1-5	CASSIEDRGQPQHF
TRBV14	TRBJ2-1	CASSQEAWRGYNEQFF
TRBV7-9	TRBJ2-7	CASSALLGRFTYEQYF
TRBV28	TRBJ2-6	CATKGLASGANVLTF
TRBV6-1	TRBJ2-3	CASSETGRTDTQYF